This T cell receptor (beta chain) was obtained from a study of a mutant IDH1 vaccine in newly diagnosed glioma. In the study overall: Vaccination was launched 4-6 weeks after radiotherapy alone, or with temozolomide cycles.

Details on this clone: Antigen specificity is unknown.

This table comes from immunoSEQ multiplex PCR, and its TCRdb copy is limited to in-frame clones, with some not included. Among over 55,000 clones listed, around nine tenths were seen once. The CDR3 consists of 11 residues. Germline lookup yields CDR1 MGHDK and CDR2 SYGVNS. V was clipped by 4 bases and J by 12 bases, with 11 bases between them. The time point here: week 11, during vaccination. Vaccinated patients received 300 ug of mutant IDH1 20-mer peptide per dose, with topical imiquimod. The chain carries TRBV25-1 and TRBJ2-3, with D tentatively TRBD1 (6 bases). The TCR originated in a man aged 35 to 55 with glioma. The sequencing here drew on PBMCs, taken from a glioma patient whose treatment included an IDH1 peptide vaccine. CDR3 amino acids: CASSVYRDQYF. The CDR3 DNA reads TGTGCCAGCAGTGTGTACAGGGATCAGTATTTT.